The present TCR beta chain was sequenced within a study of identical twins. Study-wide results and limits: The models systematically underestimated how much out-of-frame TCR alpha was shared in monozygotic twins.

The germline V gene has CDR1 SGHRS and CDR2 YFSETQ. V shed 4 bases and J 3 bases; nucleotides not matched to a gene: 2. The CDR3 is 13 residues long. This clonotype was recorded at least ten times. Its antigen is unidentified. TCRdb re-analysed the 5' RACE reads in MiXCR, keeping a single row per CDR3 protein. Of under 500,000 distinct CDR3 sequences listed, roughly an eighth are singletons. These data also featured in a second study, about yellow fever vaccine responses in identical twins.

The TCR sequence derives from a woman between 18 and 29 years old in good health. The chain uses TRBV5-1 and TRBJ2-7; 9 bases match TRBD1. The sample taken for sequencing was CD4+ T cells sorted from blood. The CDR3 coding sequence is TGCGCCAGCAGCAAGGGACAGGGCTACGAGCAGTACTTC. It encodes CASSKGQGYEQYF.